This T cell receptor (beta chain) was observed in a study of sequential checkpoint blockade in melanoma. Study-wide context: Arm A got nivolumab then ipilimumab; arm B the reverse, 1:1.

TCRdb's table, derived via immunoSEQ multiplex PCR, lists solely in-frame clones and lacks some. Of about 12,000 clones listed, about 25% are singletons. From germline, CDR1 is KGHSH and CDR2 LQKENI. CDR3 size: 19 residues. Trimming removed 3 bases from V and 2 bases from J, with 24 bases in between. Treatment given: randomized to nivolumab then ipilimumab (arm A) or the reverse (arm B). This clonotype was sampled from a human donor with melanoma. The source was tumor tissue (inferred from file names), collected from a patient given nivolumab and ipilimumab in sequence. The gene calls are TRBV18 and TRBJ2-3; D is ambiguous. The CDR3 DNA follows: TGTGCCAGCTCACCCCCAGGTAATCCAGATCCCCCACCCACAGATACGCAGTATTTT. Translated: CASSPPGNPDPPPTDTQYF. Variable domain in full (rest from reference TRBV18 and TRBJ2-3): NAGVMQNPRHLVRRRGQEARLRCSPMKGHSHVYWYRQLPEEGLKFMVYLQKENIIDESGMPKERFSAEFPKEGPSILRIQQVVRGDSAAYFCASSPPGNPDPPPTDTQYFGPGTRLTVL.